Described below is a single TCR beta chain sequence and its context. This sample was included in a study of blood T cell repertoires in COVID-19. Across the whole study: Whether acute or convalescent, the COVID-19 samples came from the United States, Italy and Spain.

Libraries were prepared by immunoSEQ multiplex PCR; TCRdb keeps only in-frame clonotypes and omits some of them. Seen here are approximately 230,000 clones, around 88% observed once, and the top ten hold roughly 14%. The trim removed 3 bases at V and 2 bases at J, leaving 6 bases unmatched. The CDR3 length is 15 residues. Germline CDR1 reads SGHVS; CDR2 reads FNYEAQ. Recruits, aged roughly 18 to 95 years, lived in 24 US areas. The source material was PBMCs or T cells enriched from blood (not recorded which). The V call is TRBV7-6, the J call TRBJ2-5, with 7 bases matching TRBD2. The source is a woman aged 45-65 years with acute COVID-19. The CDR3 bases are TGTGCCAGCAGCTTGGCTAGCGGTACGCAAGAGACCCAGTACTTC. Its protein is CASSLASGTQETQYF. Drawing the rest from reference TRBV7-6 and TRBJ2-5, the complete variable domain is GAGVSQSPRYKVTKRGQDVALRCDPISGHVSLYWYRQALGQGPEFLTYFNYEAQQDKSGLPNDRFSAERPEGSISTLTIQRTEQRDSAMYRCASSLASGTQETQYFGPGTRLLVL.